The 23 T cell receptor beta chains reported below all come from one sample, sequenced in a study of PD-1 blockade in classical Hodgkin lymphoma. Here immunoSEQ multiplex PCR was the method, and the copy in TCRdb shows in-frame clones only, minus some. This sample has approximately 7,100 clones, with roughly 85% found just once. Brentuximab vedotin exposure varied, and every patient relapsed after autologous stem cell transplantation. The authors purified CD4+ T cells from thawed PBMCs by magnetic negative selection. The sample in question was CD4+ T cells from blood, obtained at baseline. These receptors all come from a human donor with classical Hodgkin lymphoma.

J is TRBJ2-3 and V is TRBV29-1; a weak D match, TRBD1 (5 bases). The CDR3 is 13 residues long. V was pared by 4 bases and J by 10 bases, with 18 bases between. Germline V gene lookup returns CDR1 SQVTM and CDR2 ANQGSEA. The CDR3 nucleotides are TGCAGCGTTGTTCAGGGTGGTATGTTGGCGCAGTATTTT. This encodes CSVVQGGMLAQYF.

This rearrangement joins TRBV13 to TRBJ2-2; D is unresolved. Germline V CDR1 and CDR2: PRHDT, FYEKMQ (reference sequence). Between the trimmed V and J ends, which lost 8 bases and 5 bases, there was a span of 6 bases. The CDR3 sequence is 11 residues long. The CDR3 DNA follows: TGTGCCAGCGGGCGGACCGGGGAGCTGTTTTTT. Its translation is CASGRTGELFF.

The chain carries TRBV4-1 and TRBJ1-1; D perhaps matches TRBD1 (5 bases). The germline V gene encodes CDR1 MGHRA and CDR2 YSYEKL. V lost 4 bases, J lost 1 base, and 16 bases lay in between. This CDR3 contains 16 residues. The CDR3 is CASSPPGWGGNTEAFF. As DNA, the CDR3 is TGCGCCAGCAGCCCGCCAGGGTGGGGGGGGAACACTGAAGCTTTCTTT.

V gene TRBV28 combines with J gene TRBJ1-2; D is unresolved. Trimming shortened V by 4 bases and J by 8 bases, and 17 bases separated the two germline ends. This CDR3 has 14 amino acids. Looked up from germline, CDR1 is MDHEN and CDR2 is SYDVKM. Here the CDR3 DNA reads TGTGCCAGCAGTTCCTTCACAAGACTGAGCGGCTACACCTTC. This gives the protein CASSSFTRLSGYTF.

The V gene is TRBV30, the J gene TRBJ1-6, with 7 positions matching TRBD1. CDR1 is GTSNPN and CDR2 is SVGIG in the germline V gene (reference sequence). J lost 3 bases, V lost 5 bases, and 7 bases had no gene match. The CDR3 sequence is 15 residues long. The CDR3, as DNA: TGTGCCTGGGCATGGGACAGCTTCTATAATTCACCCCTCCACTTT. Its translation: CAWAWDSFYNSPLHF.

The rearrangement uses TRBV5-6 and TRBJ2-3; TRBD1 or TRBD2 may be the D gene (5 bases each). Germline CDR1 is SGHDT and CDR2 is YYEEEE. Trimming pared 3 bases from V and 4 bases from J, leaving 15 bases between. This CDR3 has 15 amino acids. CDR3 sequence: CASSSGTAGSDTQYF. The CDR3 bases are TGTGCCAGCAGCTCGGGGACCGCCGGGTCAGATACGCAGTATTTT.

This clone appeared a single time. The chain uses TRBV5-1 and TRBJ2-5; D possibly uses TRBD1 or TRBD2 (5 bases each). Germline CDR1 is SGHRS and CDR2 is YFSETQ. With 10 bases removed from V and 4 bases from J, the gap between germline ends came to 32 bases. The CDR3 is 18 amino acids. The CDR3 spells CALIRGYLSYGAGETQYF. The CDR3 DNA follows: TGCGCCCTAATTCGGGGATACCTTTCATATGGGGCGGGAGAGACCCAGTACTTC. Full variable domain (remainder filled in from reference TRBV5-1 and TRBJ2-5): KAGVTQTPRYLIKTRGQQVTLSCSPISGHRSVSWYQQTPGQGLQFLFEYFSETQRNKGNFPGRFSGRQFSNSRSEMNVSTLELGDSALYLCALIRGYLSYGAGETQYFGPGTRLLVL.

V gene TRBV27 combines with J gene TRBJ1-1; D is undetermined. Trimming left V 3 bases short and J 4 bases short, with 15 bases between. CDR1 and CDR2 (germline): MNHEY, SMNVEV (reference sequence). The CDR3 extends over 15 amino acids. As DNA, the CDR3 is TGTGCCAGCAGTTTCCTGAGACCGAGTGGCACTGAAGCTTTCTTT. Translating gives CASSFLRPSGTEAFF.

V gene TRBV14 combines with J gene TRBJ2-3; D gene ambiguous. V dropped 0 bases and J dropped 0 bases, with 13 bases sitting between them. This CDR3 comprises 17 residues. The germline V gene has CDR1 SGHDN and CDR2 FVKESK. The CDR3, as DNA: TGTGCCAGCAGCCAAGATTCACCCACTCCCAGCACAGATACGCAGTATTTT. Protein product: CASSQDSPTPSTDTQYF.

This chain connects TRBV7-3 to TRBJ2-1; 14 positions match TRBD2. The germline V gene encodes CDR1 SGHTA and CDR2 FQGTGA. The CDR3 is 19 residues long. Trimming at V came to 5 bases and at J to 0 bases, leaving 9 bases not matched to a gene. CDR3 nucleotides: TGTGCCAGCAGCCCACTGGGACTAGCGGGGGTTAACTCCTACAATGAGCAGTTCTTC. As protein: CASSPLGLAGVNSYNEQFF. The full variable domain, in which reference TRBV7-3 and TRBJ2-1 provide the parts outside the CDR3, is GAGVSQTPSNKVTEKGKYVELRCDPISGHTALYWYRQSLGQGPEFLIYFQGTGAADDSGLPNDRFFAVRPEGSVSTLKIQRTERGDSAVYLCASSPLGLAGVNSYNEQFFGPGTRLTVL.

The chain uses TRBV27 and TRBJ1-3, with D perhaps matching TRBD1 (5 bases). In germline, CDR1 is MNHEY, CDR2 SMNVEV (reference sequence). The CDR3 covers 18 residues. Deletions cut 4 bases from V and 0 bases from J, with 19 bases between. CDR3 sequence (DNA): TGTGCCAGCAGTTGGGGGTTCGCAGGGATTAACTCTGGAAACACCATATATTTT. Amino acid sequence: CASSWGFAGINSGNTIYF.

The V and J genes are TRBV4-3 and TRBJ1-2; no reliable D call. The CDR3 loop spans 13 amino acids. Trimming shortened V by 0 bases and J by 4 bases, and 6 bases separated the two germline ends. Germline V gene sequence: CDR1 LGHNA, CDR2 YSLEER. The CDR3: CASSQDRTYGYTF. The CDR3 DNA reads TGCGCCAGCAGCCAAGATCGGACCTATGGCTACACCTTC.

The chain is built from TRBV27 and TRBJ1-6; a weak D match, TRBD1 (5 bases). The CDR3 totals 15 residues. CDR1 is MNHEY, CDR2 SMNVEV, per germline (reference sequence). The ends were cut back, 5 bases at V and 10 bases at J, with 18 bases in the middle. The CDR3 bases are TGTGCCAGCAGTCTCCAACCATGGGGGTCCTCACCCCTCCACTTT. Translating it yields CASSLQPWGSSPLHF.

The CDR3 DNA follows: TGTGCCAGCAGCTTAGCGGCTAGCGGGGGATACGAGCAGTACTTC. This codes for CASSLAASGGYEQYF. The chain recombines TRBV7-2 with TRBJ2-7; TRBD2 agrees at 10 bases. CDR1 and CDR2 (germline): SGHTA, FQGNSA. The junction had 3 bases not matched to a gene; V was cut back by 0 bases and J by 4 bases. This CDR3 comprises 15 residues.

This clone was counted between two and nine times. This chain links TRBV5-1 with TRBJ2-7, with D maybe TRBD2 (5 bases). The V end was cut by 4 bases, the J end by 1 base, with 15 bases between. The germline CDR1 and CDR2 sequences are SGHRS and YFSETQ. This CDR3 is built from 15 residues. CDR3 nucleotides: TGCGCCAGCAGCCCCTATTTCGGGGATTCCTACGAGCAGTACTTC. Translation: CASSPYFGDSYEQYF.

The CDR3 reads CASGRDRNTGELFF. The CDR3 DNA is TGTGCTAGTGGCCGAGACAGGAACACCGGGGAGCTGTTTTTT. The rearrangement joins TRBV12-5 to TRBJ2-2, with D perhaps TRBD1 (5 bases). The V end lost 6 bases, the J end lost 1 base, and 9 bases lay between the germline ends. CDR1 and CDR2 (germline): LGHNT, FRNRAP. CDR3 length equals 14 residues.

The V and J genes are TRBV7-2 and TRBJ2-3; 8 nucleotides match TRBD2. J was trimmed by 2 bases and V by 1 base; bases with no gene match: 5. The germline CDR1 and CDR2 sequences are SGHTA and FQGNSA. The CDR3 extends over 16 amino acids. CDR3 sequence: CASSLGLAGFTDTQYF. The CDR3 nucleotides read TGTGCCAGCAGCTTAGGGCTAGCGGGTTTCACAGATACGCAGTATTTT.

This chain uses TRBV5-4 with TRBJ2-6; perhaps TRBD1 as D (6 bases). The V gene's germline CDR1 is SGHNT and CDR2 YYREEE (reference sequence). The V and J ends lost 0 bases and 0 bases respectively, with 10 bases between them. The CDR3 consists of 17 residues. The CDR3 DNA follows: TGTGCCAGCAGCTTGGGTGGGGGCAGCTCTGGGGCCAACGTCCTGACTTTC. It yields the protein CASSLGGGSSGANVLTF.

The CDR3 DNA reads as TGTGCCACCAGCAGAGGTTGGCGGGGGGGCGTCGAGCAGTACTTC. Its protein product is CATSRGWRGGVEQYF. V usage is TRBV15 and J usage is TRBJ2-7; 9 bases align to TRBD2. CDR1 is LNHNV and CDR2 is YYDKDF in the germline V gene (reference sequence). The junction had 7 bases not matched to a gene; V was cut back by 1 base and J by 6 bases. CDR3 length: 15 amino acids.

The chain recombines TRBV4-1 with TRBJ1-2; a weak D match, TRBD1 (6 bases). Between the trimmed V and J ends, which lost 3 bases and 8 bases, there was a span of 10 bases. The CDR3 extends over 12 amino acids. CDR1 and CDR2 from the germline V gene are MGHRA and YSYEKL. CDR3 protein: CASSHRQEGYTF. The CDR3 nucleotides are TGCGCCAGCAGCCACAGACAGGAAGGCTACACCTTC.

The table lists this clone with a count of one. V usage is TRBV2 and J usage is TRBJ2-7, with TRBD2 as a possible D gene (5 bases). Trimming cost V 7 bases and J 2 bases, with 12 bases left between them. There are 13 residues in the CDR3. Germline lookup yields CDR1 SNHLY and CDR2 FYNNEI. The CDR3 spells CASTGGLTYEQYF. The CDR3 region has the DNA TGTGCCAGCACAGGAGGACTTACCTACGAGCAGTACTTC.

The chain joins TRBV6-1 to TRBJ1-6, with 8 bases aligning to TRBD1. The J segment lost 4 bases and the V segment lost 4 bases, leaving 6 bases of the junction unmatched. In germline, CDR1 is MNHNS, CDR2 SASEGT. The CDR3 has 16 amino acids. In DNA, the CDR3 is TGTGCCAGCAGTGGCGGACAGGGCTTTTATAATTCACCCCTCCACTTT. It translates to CASSGGQGFYNSPLHF.

The chain has TRBV19 and TRBJ2-3, with TRBD1 matching 7 bases. V lost 6 bases to trimming and J lost 0 bases; unmatched junction nucleotides: 3. This CDR3 comprises 14 residues. Germline values: CDR1 LNHDA, CDR2 SQIVND (reference sequence). The CDR3 region has the DNA TGTGCCAGTAGACGGGACAGCAGCACAGATACGCAGTATTTT. This encodes CASRRDSSTDTQYF.